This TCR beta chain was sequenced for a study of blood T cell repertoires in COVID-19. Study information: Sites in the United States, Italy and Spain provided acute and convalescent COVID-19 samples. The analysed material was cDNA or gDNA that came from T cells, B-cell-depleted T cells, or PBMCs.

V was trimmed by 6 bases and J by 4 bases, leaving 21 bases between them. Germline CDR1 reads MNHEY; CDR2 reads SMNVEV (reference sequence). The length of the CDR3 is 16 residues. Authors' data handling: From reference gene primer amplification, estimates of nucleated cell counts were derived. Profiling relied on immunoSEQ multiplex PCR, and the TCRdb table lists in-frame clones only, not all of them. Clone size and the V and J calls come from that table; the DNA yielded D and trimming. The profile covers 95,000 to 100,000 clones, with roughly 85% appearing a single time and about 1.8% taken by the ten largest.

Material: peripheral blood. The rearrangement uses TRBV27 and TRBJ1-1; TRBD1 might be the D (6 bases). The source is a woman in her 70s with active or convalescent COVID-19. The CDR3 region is CASRPRDRLSLTEAFF. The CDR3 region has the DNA TGTGCCAGCAGGCCCCGTGACAGGCTGAGTCTCACTGAAGCTTTCTTT.